This record concerns one T cell receptor (beta chain) sequence. Authors' analysis steps: Using reference gene primer amplification, nucleated cell counts were estimated. Clones were read by immunoSEQ multiplex PCR, and TCRdb kept only the in-frame ones, dropping some. V and J calls plus clone size are reproduced from that table; the DNA served to infer D and trimming. Of about 290,000 clones in the sample, about nine tenths were seen once. The data belong to a study of blood T cell repertoires in COVID-19. The overall study: Sources were T cells, B-cell-depleted T cells, or PBMCs; the material itself was cDNA or gDNA.

One Seattle source followed patients from active infection through their disease course. Per the germline V gene, CDR1 is DFQATT and CDR2 is SNEGSKA (reference sequence). The CDR3 is made up of 11 amino acids. V lost 5 bases and J 8 bases, leaving 10 bases between the germline ends. The gene calls are TRBV20-1 and TRBJ2-1, with D possibly being TRBD2 (6 bases). The sequencing sample was made of peripheral blood. The source of this sequence is a young woman with COVID-19, enrolled during active disease. This CDR3 reads CSALEGDEQFF. The CDR3 nucleotides read TGCAGTGCTCTGGAGGGAGATGAGCAGTTCTTC.